The T cell receptor (beta chain) under discussion was sequenced for a study of tumor and adjacent non-tumor tissue in lung cancer. Study-level points and caveats: In normal lung, the top 100 clones were significantly more dominant than in tumor. Higher tumor TCR diversity was associated with shorter survival.

In the case of this clonotype: What it binds is unknown. At one of its ends the junction is not consistent with the germline gene, which may arise from a read error.

No cell sorting was done before RNA was extracted from the tissue. Chemotherapy-naive patients with new lung cancer underwent thoracic surgery in China, August–November 2014. Germline lookup yields CDR1 SQVTM and CDR2 ANQGSEA. The CDR3 consists of 16 residues. Three rounds of nested PCR, following a modified ARM-PCR protocol, produced the TCRbeta library. TCRdb passed the multiplex PCR reads through MiXCR, listing each CDR3 protein once. The sample gives about 120,000 distinct CDR3 sequences, 84% of which show up once; approximately 24% is in the top ten. The sequenced material came from lung tumor tissue. The chain has TRBV29-1 and TRBJ1-2; D gene unclear. This sequence originates from a man in his 70s with non-small cell lung cancer. The CDR3 loop reads CGVAPNQSSGEDGYNF. The CDR3 DNA is TGCGGCGTTGCCCCCAATCAATCCTCGGGAGAAGATGGATACAACTTC.